A selection of T cell receptor beta chains follows, all from one sample in a study of shared clonotypes between healthy human individuals. This table comes from immunoSEQ multiplex PCR, and its TCRdb copy is limited to in-frame clones, with some not included. The sample has more than 500,000 clones; 95% to 96% are singletons. Material for sequencing was naive CD4+ T cells sorted from blood. The origin of the receptors is a woman aged 25 to 39 in good health. CDR3s leave out the opening cysteine and the closing phenylalanine or tryptophan. Fields, in order: V gene, D gene, CDR3 protein. A D gene is named only where the DNA matches it firmly.

V gene: TRBV14; D gene: -; CDR3 protein: ASSQEWGEVTPQETQY
V gene: TRBV7-9; D gene: -; CDR3 protein: ASSSTRSYNEQF
V gene: TRBV6-1; D gene: TRBD1; CDR3 protein: ASSTRTGGSYEQY
V gene: TRBV28; D gene: TRBD2; CDR3 protein: ATWGGREQY
V gene: TRBV7-4; D gene: -; CDR3 protein: ASSSKHCSVGSMTDTQY
V gene: TRBV19; D gene: TRBD1; CDR3 protein: ASSLRDRVYEQY
V gene: TRBV7-6; D gene: TRBD1; CDR3 protein: ASSTPGQGSWETQY
V gene: TRBV5-4; D gene: -; CDR3 protein: ASSVGYGGREQF
V gene: TRBV5-1; D gene: TRBD2; CDR3 protein: ASSSGLAEITDTQY
V gene: TRBV28; D gene: TRBD1; CDR3 protein: ASSWRQGANTEAF
V gene: TRBV30; D gene: -; CDR3 protein: AWMERESSYEQY
V gene: TRBV28; D gene: TRBD1; CDR3 protein: ASNPDRGTYEQY
V gene: TRBV18; D gene: TRBD2; CDR3 protein: ASSPGLAGVRGQETQY
V gene: TRBV6-6; D gene: -; CDR3 protein: ASSHRDTGELF
V gene: TRBV28; D gene: TRBD1; CDR3 protein: ASSSHQGAYGYT
V gene: TRBV29-1; D gene: -; CDR3 protein: SVEAGRDDGYT
V gene: TRBV6-5; D gene: -; CDR3 protein: ASSYVRGNVRAF
V gene: TRBV15; D gene: -; CDR3 protein: ATSRAGTTYGYT
V gene: TRBV6-5; D gene: -; CDR3 protein: ASGPSGQRNQPQH
V gene: TRBV28; D gene: -; CDR3 protein: ASSSGGVGSYEQY
V gene: TRBV6-5; D gene: -; CDR3 protein: ASSYSSRGAGYGYT
V gene: TRBV6-6; D gene: TRBD1; CDR3 protein: ASSHPGGFNYGYT
V gene: TRBV6-5; D gene: TRBD2; CDR3 protein: ASSYGAGGVYEQY
V gene: TRBV2; D gene: TRBD2; CDR3 protein: ASSEARLAHDEQF
V gene: TRBV2; D gene: TRBD2; CDR3 protein: ASSDPGLAGGDTQY
V gene: TRBV7-2; D gene: -; CDR3 protein: ASSLSPGAVEWQY
V gene: TRBV28; D gene: TRBD1; CDR3 protein: ASSPRGYTEAF
V gene: TRBV5-1; D gene: -; CDR3 protein: ASSLNAGMNTEAF
V gene: TRBV28; D gene: TRBD1; CDR3 protein: ASSPWTGSSSYNEQF
V gene: TRBV7-9; D gene: -; CDR3 protein: ASSRSGLYQETQY
V gene: TRBV7-3; D gene: -; CDR3 protein: ASSPRGDTDTQY
V gene: TRBV7-8; D gene: -; CDR3 protein: ASLLEGDPPYEQY
V gene: TRBV4-1; D gene: -; CDR3 protein: ASSQERYTGELF
V gene: TRBV28; D gene: TRBD1; CDR3 protein: ASSLLGQGGKLF
V gene: TRBV5-1; D gene: TRBD2; CDR3 protein: ASSLARGGFAKNIQY
V gene: TRBV29-1; D gene: -; CDR3 protein: SVQSPLGWGSTDTQY
V gene: TRBV7-8; D gene: TRBD2; CDR3 protein: ASSPAGGYNEQF
V gene: TRBV10-1; D gene: -; CDR3 protein: ASSELRDSIQY
V gene: TRBV5-4; D gene: TRBD2; CDR3 protein: ASSLPGGPHTGELF
V gene: TRBV27; D gene: TRBD1; CDR3 protein: ASTRQGTFYGYT
V gene: TRBV5-1; D gene: -; CDR3 protein: ASSNDKNTEAF